These T cell receptor beta chains were read from a single sample in a study of cytomegalovirus exposure and HLA in healthy donors. Produced via immunoSEQ multiplex PCR; TCRdb's table is partial and in-frame only. The data hold a few hundred thousand clones, with less than 85% observed a single time. Input material: PBMCs. Receptors were obtained from a girl aged 2 to 10 in good health and CMV-seronegative. Both conserved end residues are trimmed from each CDR3. Each record gives: V gene, J gene, CDR3 protein.

>TRBV9|NA
ASSVSPGLEQY
>TRBV6-5|TRBJ1-2
ASLDSLYGYT
>TRBV7-3|TRBJ1-1
ASSLSGTGVTEAF
>TRBV19|TRBJ2-4
ASSITGQGNIQY
>TRBV5-1|TRBJ2-3
ASSPDTSSTDTQY
>TRBV28|TRBJ1-1
ASMLRSTEAF
>TRBV14|TRBJ2-7
ASSQLAGHREQY
>TRBV2|TRBJ2-1
ASSDIYNEQF
>TRBV5-4|TRBJ1-1
ASSQGTMNTEAF
>TRBV4-1|TRBJ2-5
ASSQSRGLAGGPGGTQY
>TRBV10-2|TRBJ2-2
ASSDRGGTGELF
>TRBV15|TRBJ2-1
ATKDGGYNEQF
>TRBV27|TRBJ1-2
ASSLRGSHFNYGYT
>TRBV6-5|TRBJ1-4
ASRPGQPDEKLF
>TRBV5-4|TRBJ2-7
ASSPGTGDSYEQY
>TRBV15|TRBJ2-7
ATSRGPGDEQY
>TRBV7-9|TRBJ1-1
ASSLEAGDTEAF
>TRBV23-1|TRBJ2-5
ASSNNMFHETQY
>TRBV25-1|TRBJ2-1
ASSASGSSYNEQF
>TRBV19|TRBJ1-5
ASTRWQGDILEGPQH
>TRBV2|TRBJ2-2
ASSQDRYTGELF
>TRBV6-1|TRBJ2-3
ASRRTGSDTDTQY